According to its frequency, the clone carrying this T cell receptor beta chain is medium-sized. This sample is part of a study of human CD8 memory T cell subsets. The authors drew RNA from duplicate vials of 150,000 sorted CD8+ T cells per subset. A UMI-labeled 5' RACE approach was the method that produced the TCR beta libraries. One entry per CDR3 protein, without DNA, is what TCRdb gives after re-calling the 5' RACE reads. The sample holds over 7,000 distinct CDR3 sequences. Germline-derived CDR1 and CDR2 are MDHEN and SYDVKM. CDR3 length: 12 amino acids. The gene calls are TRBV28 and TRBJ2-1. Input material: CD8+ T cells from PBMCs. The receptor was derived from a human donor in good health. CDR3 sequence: CASSHTENEQFF.